This TCR beta chain was profiled in a study of OX40 agonist ivuxolimab in advanced cancers. Some clones are missing from TCRdb's copy, which holds only in-frame ones; the method was immunoSEQ multiplex PCR. Of tens of thousands of clones listed, about 88% are singletons. V lost 4 bases and J lost 3; bases outside the gene matches: 9. The length of the CDR3 is 18 residues. The V gene's germline CDR1 is MNHNS and CDR2 SASEGT. This material consisted of CD4+ or CD8+ T cells sorted from blood, taken in a trial of the OX40 agonist ivuxolimab. The clonotype originates from an adult with an advanced solid tumor such as melanoma, head and neck, liver or kidney cancer. This rearrangement joins TRBV6-1 to TRBJ2-1, with 13 positions matching TRBD2. The CDR3 sequence: CASSGQTSGRHLYNEQFF. CDR3 bases: TGTGCCAGCAGTGGCCAGACTAGCGGGAGGCATCTCTACAATGAGCAGTTCTTC.